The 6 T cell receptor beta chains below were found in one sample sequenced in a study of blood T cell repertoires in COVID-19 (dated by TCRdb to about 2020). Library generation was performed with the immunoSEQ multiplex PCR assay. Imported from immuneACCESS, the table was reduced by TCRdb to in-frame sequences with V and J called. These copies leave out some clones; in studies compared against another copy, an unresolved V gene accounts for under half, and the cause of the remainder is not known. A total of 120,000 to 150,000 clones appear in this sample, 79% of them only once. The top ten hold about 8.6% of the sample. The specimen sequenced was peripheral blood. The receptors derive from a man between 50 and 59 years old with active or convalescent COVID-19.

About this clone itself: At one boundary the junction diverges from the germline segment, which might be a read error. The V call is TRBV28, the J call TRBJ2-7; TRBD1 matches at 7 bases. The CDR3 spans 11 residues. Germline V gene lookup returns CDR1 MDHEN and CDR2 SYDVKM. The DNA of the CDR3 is TGTGCCAGCAGCAGGGACAGACTACCCAGCTTC. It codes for CASSRDRLPSF.

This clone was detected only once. The CDR3 reads CASSAELASLTDTQYF. The CDR3 coding sequence is TGTGCCAGCAGCGCAGAACTAGCGTCCCTCACAGATACGCAGTATTTT. V gene TRBV9 combines with J gene TRBJ2-3; 7 positions match TRBD2. Germline V gene data show CDR1 as SGDLS and CDR2 as YYNGEE. This CDR3 is built from 16 residues. V trimming: 3 bases; J trimming: 2 bases; junction bases outside the gene matches: 9.

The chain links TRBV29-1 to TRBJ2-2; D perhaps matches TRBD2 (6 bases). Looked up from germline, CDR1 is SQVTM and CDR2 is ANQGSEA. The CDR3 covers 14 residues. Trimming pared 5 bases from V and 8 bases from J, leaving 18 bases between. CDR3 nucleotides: TGCAGCGTTCAAGTTTACAGCGGGTTGGGGGAGCTGTTTTTT. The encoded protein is CSVQVYSGLGELFF.

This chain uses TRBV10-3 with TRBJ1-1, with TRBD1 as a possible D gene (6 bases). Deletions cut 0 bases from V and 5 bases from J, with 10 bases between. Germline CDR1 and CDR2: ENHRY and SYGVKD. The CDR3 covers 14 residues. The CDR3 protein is CAISESGRGTEAFF. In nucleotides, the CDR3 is TGTGCCATCAGTGAGTCCGGCAGGGGTACTGAAGCTTTCTTT.

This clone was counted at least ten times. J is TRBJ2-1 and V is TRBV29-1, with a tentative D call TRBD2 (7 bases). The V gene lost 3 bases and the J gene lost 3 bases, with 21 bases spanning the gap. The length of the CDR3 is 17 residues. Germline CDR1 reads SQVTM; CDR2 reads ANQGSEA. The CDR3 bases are TGCAGCGTTGAGAGAGGGGGGCCAGGGGACTACTACAATGAGCAGTTCTTC. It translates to CSVERGGPGDYYNEQFF.

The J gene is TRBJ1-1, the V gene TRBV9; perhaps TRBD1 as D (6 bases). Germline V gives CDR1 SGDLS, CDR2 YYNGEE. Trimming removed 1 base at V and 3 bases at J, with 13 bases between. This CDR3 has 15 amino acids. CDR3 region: CASSVFGGSYTEAFF. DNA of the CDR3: TGTGCCAGCAGCGTATTTGGGGGCAGCTACACTGAAGCTTTCTTT.